These T cell receptor beta chains were read from a single sample in a study of blood T cell repertoires in COVID-19. Generated by immunoSEQ multiplex PCR, the TCRdb table keeps only in-frame clones and is missing some. This sample has around 100,000 clones; 80% to 85% occur once, and the top ten carry around 5.8%. The sample consisted of peripheral blood. These receptors originate from a man aged 60 to 75 with acute or convalescent COVID-19. CDR3s include the opening cysteine and the closing phenylalanine or tryptophan. Each record gives: V gene, clone size, D gene, J gene, CDR3 DNA, CDR3 protein. The D gene is left open where the match is weak. A row's size may be missing; if present it is once, few, many or a size class.

TRBV6-6,NA,NA,TRBJ1-5,TGTGCCAGCACCAGGGGCGATCAGCCCCAGCATTTT,CASTRGDQPQHF
TRBV7-9,NA,NA,TRBJ1-4,TGTGCCAGCAGCTTACAGGGTCCTAATGAAAAACTGTTTTTT,CASSLQGPNEKLFF
TRBV9,few,NA,TRBJ1-3,TGTGCCAGCAGCGTATCAGGCAGGGCAACAGGAAACACCATATATTTT,CASSVSGRATGNTIYF
TRBV7-8,once,NA,TRBJ1-2,TGTGCCAGCAGCCAAACGGGAGGGAGGGAGCGTGGCTACACCTTC,CASSQTGGRERGYTF
TRBV4-1,few,NA,TRBJ1-6,TGCGCCAGCAGCCAAGGAAACAGGTTCTTTAGATCACCCCTCCACTTT,CASSQGNRFFRSPLHF
TRBV18,NA,NA,TRBJ1-5,TGTGCCAGCTCACCACGGTCCTCGGGGCAGCCCCAGCATTTT,CASSPRSSGQPQHF
TRBV30,NA,NA,TRBJ1-2,TGTGCCCGAAAGGGGGGGGCGAACTATGGCTACACCTTC,CARKGGANYGYTF
TRBV9,once,NA,TRBJ1-6,TGTGCCAGCAGCGTGTGGGGGGATAATTCACCCCTCCACTTT,CASSVWGDNSPLHF
TRBV19,NA,TRBD1,TRBJ1-2,TGTGCCAGTAGAGCGGACAGGGAAGGTGGCTACACCTTC,CASRADREGGYTF
TRBV6-2/TRBV6-3,NA,TRBD1,TRBJ2-7,TGTGCCAGCAGTTACTCGCGGGACAGGGGGGCGTACGAGCAGTACTTC,CASSYSRDRGAYEQYF
TRBV7-2,NA,NA,TRBJ1-4,TGTGCCAGCAGCTTATCAGGGGTCGGGGAAAAACTGTTTTTT,CASSLSGVGEKLFF
TRBV4-1,NA,NA,TRBJ1-4,TGCGCCAGCAGCCAAGTGGGCAGTTTTAATGAAAAACTGTTTTTT,CASSQVGSFNEKLFF
TRBV4-1,NA,NA,TRBJ1-4,TGCGCCAGCAGCCAAGAAACTGAAGCAACTAATGAAAAACTGTTTTTT,CASSQETEATNEKLFF
TRBV5-1,many,TRBD1,TRBJ1-4,TGCGCCAGCAGCGACGGACAGGGCACTAATGAAAAACTGTTTTTT,CASSDGQGTNEKLFF
TRBV3-1/TRBV3-2,NA,TRBD2,TRBJ2-2,TGTGCCAGCAGCCAAAAAGCGGGGCGCCCCAACACCGGGGAGCTGTTTTTT,CASSQKAGRPNTGELFF
TRBV30,NA,TRBD1,TRBJ1-4,TGTGCCTGGATATCAGGGGCAGGGGGCACTAATGAAAAACTGTTTTTT,CAWISGAGGTNEKLFF
TRBV4-3,NA,NA,TRBJ1-1,TGCGCCAGCAGCCAAGATTTGCGGGGAATAGGGGCTTTCTTT,CASSQDLRGIGAFF
TRBV5-1,NA,TRBD1,TRBJ2-2,TGCGCCAGCAGCTTGGTCCCCGGGACAGGTAACACCGGGGAGCTGTTTTTT,CASSLVPGTGNTGELFF
TRBV30,NA,TRBD1,TRBJ1-6,TGTGCCTGGACAGGGGGACCATCGCCCCTCCACTTT,CAWTGGPSPLHF
TRBV29-1,NA,NA,TRBJ1-2,TGCAGCGCCGCCGGGGGGGAAGAATATGGCTACACCTTC,CSAAGGEEYGYTF
TRBV30,NA,NA,TRBJ1-4,TGTGCCTGGAGTGGACTTGAAGGAGAAAAACTGTTTTTT,CAWSGLEGEKLFF
TRBV14,NA,TRBD1,TRBJ1-4,TGTGCCAGCAGCCAAGATTGGGGGACAGGGCATGAAAAACTGTTTTTT,CASSQDWGTGHEKLFF
TRBV21-1,NA,NA,TRBJ1-2,TGTGCCAGCAGCAAAGAAGGTTGGGGACGACTAGACTATGGCTACACCTTC,CASSKEGWGRLDYGYTF
TRBV27,NA,TRBD1,TRBJ2-7,TGTGCCAGCAGTTTGACAGGGTACGAGCAGTACTTC,CASSLTGYEQYF
TRBV7-9,large,NA,TRBJ2-7,TGTGCCAGCAGCTCAGGGGACGGATCCTACGAGCAGTACTTC,CASSSGDGSYEQYF
TRBV6-1,many,TRBD1,TRBJ2-7,TGTGCCAGCAGTGAGGGACAGTCGGGCTACGAGCAGTACTTC,CASSEGQSGYEQYF
TRBV30,NA,TRBD1,TRBJ1-5,TGTGCCTGGAGTCCACGTAGACAGGGTAGTAGCAATCAGCCCCAGCATTTT,CAWSPRRQGSSNQPQHF
TRBV10-2,NA,NA,TRBJ1-2,TGCGCCAGCAGTCCGGGACAACTGTATGGCTACACCTTC,CASSPGQLYGYTF
TRBV19,NA,NA,TRBJ1-6,TGTGCCAGTAGTGACGACTCGAAGAGCTCCTATAATTCACCCCTCCACTTT,CASSDDSKSSYNSPLHF